This T cell receptor beta chain comes out of a study of OX40 agonist ivuxolimab in advanced cancers. Clones were read by immunoSEQ multiplex PCR, and TCRdb kept only the in-frame ones, dropping some. Of about 43,000 clones listed, roughly 88% were seen once; the top ten hold over 20%. Findings of the study overall: Partial responders treated at 0.1-3.0 mg/kg exhibited clonal expansion among the lowest measured. The antigen specificity of the peripheral T cells (those that were expanded) was not determined.

To note about this clone: Its antigen remains unidentified.

CDR1 and CDR2 (germline): SGDLS, YYNGEE. The V gene lost 1 base and the J gene lost 4 bases, with 17 bases spanning the gap. The CDR3 consists of 16 residues. Patients were ineligible given autoimmune disease history or systemic immunosuppression. On cycle 4 day 1 and cycle 7 day 1, as well as at baseline, blood was sampled. This receptor was taken from an adult with an advanced solid tumor such as melanoma, head and neck, liver or kidney cancer. The rearrangement links TRBV9 to TRBJ2-5, with D tentatively TRBD2 (5 bases). The material was CD4+ or CD8+ T cells sorted from blood, obtained in a trial of the OX40 agonist ivuxolimab. The CDR3 nucleotides are TGTGCCAGCAGCGTAACTAGGGCCAGCGCGGCAGAGACCCAGTACTTC. Translated: CASSVTRASAAETQYF.